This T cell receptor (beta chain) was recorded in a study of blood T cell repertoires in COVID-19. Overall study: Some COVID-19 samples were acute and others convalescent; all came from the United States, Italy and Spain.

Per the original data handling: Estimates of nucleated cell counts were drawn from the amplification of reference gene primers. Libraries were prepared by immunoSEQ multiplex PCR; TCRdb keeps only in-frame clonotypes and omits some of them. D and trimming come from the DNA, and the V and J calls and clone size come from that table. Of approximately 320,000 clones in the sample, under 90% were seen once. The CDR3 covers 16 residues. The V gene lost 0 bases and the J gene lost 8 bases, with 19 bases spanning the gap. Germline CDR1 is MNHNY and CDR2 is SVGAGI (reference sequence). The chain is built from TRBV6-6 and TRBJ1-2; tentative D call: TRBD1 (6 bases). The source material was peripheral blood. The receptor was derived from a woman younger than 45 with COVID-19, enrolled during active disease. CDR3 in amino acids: CASSYSLARGSRGYTF. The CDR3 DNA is TGTGCCAGCAGTTACTCTCTTGCCAGGGGAAGTCGAGGCTACACCTTC.